This T cell receptor beta chain was recovered during a study of blood T cell repertoires in COVID-19. Study at large: Italy, Spain and the United States were the sources of the convalescent and acute COVID-19 samples. From T cells, B-cell-depleted T cells, or PBMCs came the material, which was cDNA or gDNA.

Original data processing: Reference gene primer amplification yielded estimated nucleated cell counts. The method was immunoSEQ multiplex PCR; TCRdb's version includes in-frame clones alone and lacks a portion of them. Clone size and V and J calls were adopted from that table, with D and trimming inferred from the DNA. The sample carries about 220,000 clones, about 86% recorded once. Cohort placement rested on clinical history that participants reported themselves. This TCR derives from a woman between 40 and 55 years old with acute COVID-19. The sample consisted of PBMCs or T cells enriched from blood (not recorded which).

The CDR3, as DNA: TGTGCCAGTAGTATCTCAGGGGGCGTGGGCACAGATACGCAGTATTTT. It encodes CASSISGGVGTDTQYF. This rearrangement joins TRBV19 to TRBJ2-3, with 8 positions matching TRBD1. The CDR3 runs 16 residues. Germline V gene lookup returns CDR1 LNHDA and CDR2 SQIVND (reference sequence). V lost 3 bases to trimming and J lost 1 base; unmatched junction nucleotides: 6.